A selection of T cell receptor beta chains follows, all from one sample in a study of OX40 agonist ivuxolimab in advanced cancers. Only in-frame clones appear in the TCRdb table, and some are missing; sequencing was by immunoSEQ multiplex PCR. The sample lists roughly 100,000 clones, roughly 95% occurring once. This specimen was CD4+ or CD8+ T cells sorted from blood, taken in a trial of the OX40 agonist ivuxolimab. These receptors were obtained from an adult with an advanced solid tumor such as melanoma, head and neck, liver or kidney cancer. Both conserved end residues are part of each CDR3. Each record gives: clone size, J gene, V gene, D gene, CDR3 DNA, CDR3 protein. D genes are given only for firm matches. Clone size is not always given. Where it is, it says once, few, many or a class for expanded clones.

abundance: NA
j_gene: TRBJ2-1
v_gene: TRBV7-7
d_gene: NA
CDR3nt: TGTGCCAGCAGCCCAGTCGGAACGAGCAATGAGCAGTTCTTC
CDR3aa: CASSPVGTSNEQFF

abundance: NA
j_gene: TRBJ1-4
v_gene: TRBV9
d_gene: NA
CDR3nt: TGTGCCAGCAGCGTAGGCGGGGGCGTGAGTGAAAAACTGTTTTTT
CDR3aa: CASSVGGGVSEKLFF

abundance: NA
j_gene: TRBJ1-3
v_gene: TRBV13
d_gene: NA
CDR3nt: TGTGCCAGCAGCCCAGAGCGGGGGGGCGGAAACACCATATATTTT
CDR3aa: CASSPERGGGNTIYF

abundance: NA
j_gene: TRBJ2-7
v_gene: TRBV27
d_gene: NA
CDR3nt: TGTGCCAGCAGTGCCGGTTTGTCCTACGAGCAGTACTTC
CDR3aa: CASSAGLSYEQYF

abundance: NA
j_gene: TRBJ2-1
v_gene: TRBV27
d_gene: TRBD2
CDR3nt: TGTGCCAGCAAACTAGCGGGGTTTAACAATGAGCAGTTCTTC
CDR3aa: CASKLAGFNNEQFF

abundance: once
j_gene: TRBJ1-3
v_gene: TRBV10-3
d_gene: TRBD1
CDR3nt: TGTGCCATCATGGACAGGGAGGCTGGAAACACCATATATTTT
CDR3aa: CAIMDREAGNTIYF

abundance: NA
j_gene: TRBJ1-3
v_gene: TRBV6-6
d_gene: NA
CDR3nt: TGTGCCAGCAGTTGGATCTGGGACATTACTGGAAACACCATATATTTT
CDR3aa: CASSWIWDITGNTIYF

abundance: NA
j_gene: TRBJ2-3
v_gene: TRBV7-8
d_gene: NA
CDR3nt: TGTGCCAGCAGCCTCCCGATTTTGGGCACAGATACGCAGTATTTT
CDR3aa: CASSLPILGTDTQYF

abundance: NA
j_gene: TRBJ2-1
v_gene: TRBV7-9
d_gene: TRBD2
CDR3nt: TGTGCCAGCAGCAGTAGTGGTTGGCGGGAGTACAATGAGCAGTTCTTC
CDR3aa: CASSSSGWREYNEQFF

abundance: NA
j_gene: TRBJ1-2
v_gene: TRBV28
d_gene: TRBD1
CDR3nt: TGTGCCAGCAGTCTGATCCGGGACAGGGAGCCCGGAGACTATGGCTACACCTTC
CDR3aa: CASSLIRDREPGDYGYTF

abundance: NA
j_gene: TRBJ1-5
v_gene: TRBV2
d_gene: NA
CDR3nt: TGTGCCAGCAGTGAATGGTACTTACAGAGCAATCAGCCCCAGCATTTT
CDR3aa: CASSEWYLQSNQPQHF

abundance: NA
j_gene: TRBJ1-2
v_gene: TRBV7-9
d_gene: NA
CDR3nt: TGTGCCAGCAGCACTGCCAGCTATGGCTACACCTTC
CDR3aa: CASSTASYGYTF

abundance: NA
j_gene: TRBJ1-2
v_gene: TRBV28
d_gene: NA
CDR3nt: TGTGCCAGCAGTTTTGGGCAGGCAAAGGATGGCTACACCTTC
CDR3aa: CASSFGQAKDGYTF

abundance: once
j_gene: TRBJ1-5
v_gene: TRBV6-6
d_gene: TRBD1
CDR3nt: TGTGCCAGCAGTTACCAGGGACAGGATAATCAGCCCCAGCATTTT
CDR3aa: CASSYQGQDNQPQHF

abundance: NA
j_gene: TRBJ1-2
v_gene: TRBV6-5
d_gene: NA
CDR3nt: TGTGCCAGCAGTTACTCGCTAGCCGGTGGCTACACCTTC
CDR3aa: CASSYSLAGGYTF

abundance: NA
j_gene: TRBJ2-1
v_gene: TRBV27
d_gene: NA
CDR3nt: TGTGCCAGCAGTGTATCGGGCCTCCCCATAGCCCATGAGCAGTTCTTC
CDR3aa: CASSVSGLPIAHEQFF

abundance: NA
j_gene: TRBJ2-7
v_gene: TRBV2
d_gene: TRBD2
CDR3nt: TGTGCTCAGCGGGGCCAGGGAGCTCCCGAGCAGTACTTC
CDR3aa: CAQRGQGAPEQYF

abundance: NA
j_gene: TRBJ1-2
v_gene: TRBV6-4
d_gene: NA
CDR3nt: TGTGCCAGCAGTGACTTTGAGACTGCCCCCTATGGCTACACCTTC
CDR3aa: CASSDFETAPYGYTF

abundance: NA
j_gene: TRBJ2-1
v_gene: TRBV11-2
d_gene: NA
CDR3nt: TGTGCCAGCAGCTTAGGTGGGAGCGACAATGAGCAGTTCTTC
CDR3aa: CASSLGGSDNEQFF

abundance: NA
j_gene: TRBJ2-2
v_gene: TRBV15
d_gene: NA
CDR3nt: TGTGCCACCAGCAGAGATGGGACGAACACCGGGGAGCTGTTTTTT
CDR3aa: CATSRDGTNTGELFF

abundance: NA
j_gene: TRBJ1-6
v_gene: TRBV27
d_gene: NA
CDR3nt: TGTGCCAGCGCGATAACGGGGAGCTCCTATAATTCACCCCTCCACTTT
CDR3aa: CASAITGSSYNSPLHF

abundance: NA
j_gene: TRBJ2-1
v_gene: TRBV9
d_gene: NA
CDR3nt: TGTGCCAGCAGCGTAGGCGCAGGTCCGACCTACAATGAGCAGTTCTTC
CDR3aa: CASSVGAGPTYNEQFF

abundance: NA
j_gene: TRBJ2-5
v_gene: TRBV23-1
d_gene: NA
CDR3nt: TGCGCCAGCCTCCCCTTGGGAACCCAGTACTTC
CDR3aa: CASLPLGTQYF

abundance: NA
j_gene: TRBJ2-2
v_gene: TRBV11-3
d_gene: NA
CDR3nt: TGTGCCAGCAGCCCGGATCCTAGGGGTGCGAACACCGGGGAGCTGTTTTTT
CDR3aa: CASSPDPRGANTGELFF

abundance: NA
j_gene: TRBJ2-7
v_gene: TRBV5-6
d_gene: NA
CDR3nt: TGTGCCAGCAGCCTCCTAGCGTCCAACTACGAGCAGTACTTC
CDR3aa: CASSLLASNYEQYF

abundance: NA
j_gene: TRBJ1-5
v_gene: TRBV21-1
d_gene: NA
CDR3nt: TGTGCCACCGTGCGAGGCAATCAGCCCCAGCATTTT
CDR3aa: CATVRGNQPQHF

abundance: once
j_gene: TRBJ2-3
v_gene: TRBV6-5
d_gene: NA
CDR3nt: TGTGCCAGCAGTTACACTATGCCGGTAGATACGCAGTATTTT
CDR3aa: CASSYTMPVDTQYF

abundance: NA
j_gene: TRBJ2-3
v_gene: TRBV2
d_gene: NA
CDR3nt: TGTGCCAGCGGCCGCTCCGGCACAGATACGCAGTATTTT
CDR3aa: CASGRSGTDTQYF

abundance: NA
j_gene: TRBJ1-2
v_gene: TRBV4-3
d_gene: NA
CDR3nt: TGCGCCAGCAGCCAAGATAACGGGGTCTATGGCTACACCTTC
CDR3aa: CASSQDNGVYGYTF

abundance: NA
j_gene: TRBJ1-2
v_gene: TRBV6-1
d_gene: TRBD1
CDR3nt: TGTGCCAGCAGTGGTCGGACAGGGGGCGGGCACGGCTACACCTTC
CDR3aa: CASSGRTGGGHGYTF

abundance: once
j_gene: TRBJ2-7
v_gene: TRBV4-2
d_gene: TRBD2
CDR3nt: TGTGCCAGCAGCCAAGGGCTAGCGGGGAACGAGCAGTACTTC
CDR3aa: CASSQGLAGNEQYF

abundance: NA
j_gene: TRBJ1-6
v_gene: TRBV12-5
d_gene: NA
CDR3nt: TGTGCTAGTGGTTTAGGAACGTTTAATAATTCACCCCTCCACTTT
CDR3aa: CASGLGTFNNSPLHF

abundance: NA
j_gene: TRBJ2-5
v_gene: TRBV5-6
d_gene: NA
CDR3nt: TGTGCCAGCAGCTTGGGTCAAGAGACCCAGTACTTC
CDR3aa: CASSLGQETQYF

abundance: NA
j_gene: TRBJ2-7
v_gene: TRBV15
d_gene: NA
CDR3nt: TGTGCCACCAGCTCCCTCCGAGCCTCCTACGAGCAGTACTTC
CDR3aa: CATSSLRASYEQYF

abundance: NA
j_gene: TRBJ2-1
v_gene: TRBV13
d_gene: NA
CDR3nt: TGTGCCAGCAGCCTAAAGGGGGCGGGAGGCTTTAGCTCCTACAATGAGCAGTTCTTC
CDR3aa: CASSLKGAGGFSSYNEQFF

abundance: NA
j_gene: TRBJ1-2
v_gene: TRBV7-8
d_gene: NA
CDR3nt: TGTGCCAGCAGCCCACAGACTAACTATGGCTACACCTTC
CDR3aa: CASSPQTNYGYTF

abundance: NA
j_gene: TRBJ1-1
v_gene: TRBV28
d_gene: NA
CDR3nt: TGTGCCAGCTCCCCCACGGGGAACACTGAAGCTTTCTTT
CDR3aa: CASSPTGNTEAFF

abundance: NA
j_gene: TRBJ2-2
v_gene: TRBV29-1
d_gene: NA
CDR3nt: TGCAGCGTTGGAAGGCCAGGACAAGCTGGGGAGCTGTTTTTT
CDR3aa: CSVGRPGQAGELFF

abundance: NA
j_gene: TRBJ1-1
v_gene: TRBV11-2
d_gene: NA
CDR3nt: TGTGCCAGCAGCCCCCTAGTGGAAGCTTTCTTT
CDR3aa: CASSPLVEAFF

abundance: NA
j_gene: TRBJ2-7
v_gene: TRBV7-9
d_gene: TRBD1
CDR3nt: TGTGCCAGCAGCCTTCTGGGACAGGGGACCTACGAGCAGTACTTC
CDR3aa: CASSLLGQGTYEQYF

abundance: once
j_gene: TRBJ2-7
v_gene: TRBV7-9
d_gene: NA
CDR3nt: TGTGCCAGCAGCTTAGGTCAGGGACACTCCTACGAGCAGTACTTC
CDR3aa: CASSLGQGHSYEQYF

abundance: NA
j_gene: TRBJ2-7
v_gene: TRBV28
d_gene: TRBD2
CDR3nt: TGTGCCAGCATGACGCGGGAGGGCCTCTCCTACGAGCAGTACTTC
CDR3aa: CASMTREGLSYEQYF